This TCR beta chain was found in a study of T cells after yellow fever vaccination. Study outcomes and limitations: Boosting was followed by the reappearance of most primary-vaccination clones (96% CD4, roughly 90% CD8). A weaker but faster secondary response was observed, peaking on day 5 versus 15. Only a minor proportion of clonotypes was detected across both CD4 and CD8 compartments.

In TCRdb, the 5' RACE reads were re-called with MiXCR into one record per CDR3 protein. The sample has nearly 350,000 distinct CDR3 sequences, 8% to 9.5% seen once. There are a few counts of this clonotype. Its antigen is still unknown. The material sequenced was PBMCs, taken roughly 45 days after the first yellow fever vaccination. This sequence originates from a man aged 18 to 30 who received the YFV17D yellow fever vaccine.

The CDR3 here is CASSLSRTGETQYF. CDR3 DNA: TGCGCCAGCAGCTTGTCCCGGACAGGAGAGACCCAGTACTTC. The V gene is TRBV5-1, the J gene TRBJ2-5, with 7 bases aligning to TRBD1. From germline, CDR1 is SGHRS and CDR2 YFSETQ. V lost 1 base, J lost 4 bases, and 4 bases stayed unmatched. This CDR3 comprises 14 residues.